This T cell receptor (beta chain) was documented in a study of cytomegalovirus exposure and HLA in healthy donors (TCRdb year 2017). For the wider study: An earlier analysis of several hundred of the donors reported over 250 Gb of sequence data and 100 million to 120 million unique TCR beta sequences obtained from about 179 million T cells. A later genetic analysis used genome-wide SNP genotypes for about three fifths of the 666 donors, treating that subset as a discovery cohort. A separate validation cohort of roughly 110 different subjects was used in addition to the 666-subject first cohort. An earlier analysis of some 500 of the donors applied high-throughput TCR beta sequencing to assess whether each TCR beta V gene segment acted as functional or pseudogenic. All discovery cohort repertoires had been generated using a single sequencing platform. HLA typing included class I and class II loci at four-digit resolution. Roughly 300 gigabases of sequencing data and roughly 90 million unique TCR sequences were included in an early release covering 500 to 750 HLA-typed donors. The study aimed to test whether cataloging public T cell receptors could reveal signatures of past pathogen exposure. Donor age, sex, ethnicity and CMV serostatus were compiled alongside the repertoire data. Typing coverage varied by locus: roughly 629-640 donors for A, B, C, DRB1 and DQB1; more than 500 for DQA1; nearly 610 for DPA1; around 450 for DPB1. A later analysis re-analyzed previously published TCR beta repertoires from hundreds of donors and added high-resolution HLA genotyping to study TCR occurrence patterns. The study used immunosequencing to profile the T cell repertoires of approximately 640 subjects and linked those repertoires to cytomegalovirus serostatus. Across 398 genotyped donors of the cohort, an average of approximately 240,000 unique TCR beta nucleotide sequences per donor were sequenced, and about a sixth of those sequences were non-productive. The genetic ancestry cluster associated with self-reported Caucasian donors included around 76% of the 398 genotyped donors. Because of strong linkage in the cohort, roughly five DR-DQ haplotypes were treated as single units for association and clustering. To predict cytomegalovirus infection status, the study combined high-throughput TCR immunosequencing, statistical association of individual TCRs with disease status, and machine learning. Rather than drawing on any new phenotypic data, the later analysis identified candidate immune exposures from TCR beta sequences and the way those sequences occurred across donors.

The full study reports these points: Broadly in line with IMGT annotations, most TCR beta V segments showed up in productive rearrangements about 90% or about 30% of the time in an earlier analysis of approximately 600 of the donors. A cluster of highly shared sequence variants was judged likely to be a technical artifact of the sequencing pipeline. The authors suggested that the approach could potentially be extended to other disease states and immunological phenotypes. Strong co-occurrence of HLA alleles, especially DR and DQ, made assigning TCR associations to individual alleles difficult. A later analysis found that TCR association rates varied across HLA loci, with DRB1 alleles showing the most associated TCRs and HLA-C alleles the fewest. In a later analysis, several top co-occurrence clusters were reported to appear linked to parvovirus B19, influenza, CMV and Epstein-Barr virus. Across donors, most TCR sequences were observed very rarely, whereas some public TCRs were present in many individuals. A later analysis found that HLA-associated TCR beta chains were more clonally expanded and had lower generation probabilities than equally common non-associated chains. A later analysis found that most CMV-associated TCR beta chains appeared HLA-restricted, with HLA associations seemingly driven largely by CMV exposure. Linkage disequilibrium might explain the correlated functional status among segregating V segments, but an unknown experimental factor could not be ruled out. A further reported finding was that TCR beta sequences accurately predicted the HLA-A and HLA-B alleles for most subjects in the first cohort. In a later genetic analysis, fewer N-insertions in productive TCRs were reported among donors in an Asian-associated ancestry cluster than the approximately 670-donor mean. Only TCR beta chains were sequenced in this cohort, and the absence of alpha or paired-chain data limited detectable features. Because HLA typing was missing for some donors at each locus, association tests included only the typed subset. In the study, roughly 160 TCR beta chains were listed as associated with cytomegalovirus. In a later analysis, some 18,000 TCR beta sequences were associated with specific HLA alleles at a false discovery rate of 0.05. The presence/absence analyses assumed that sequencing depth was roughly uniform across donors, and that assumption may not be true. A few of the identified cytomegalovirus-associated TCR beta chains were confirmed in vitro to be specific for cytomegalovirus antigens. Roughly 15 rarely observed V segments, including chromosome 9 orphons, were excluded from the earlier analysis of several hundred of the donors because counts were too low. The only immune exposure information available for the cohort was CMV serostatus. The classifier was reported to diagnose cytomegalovirus status with high specificity and sensitivity in both the original and validation cohorts. An association between a missense DCLRE1C variant and V-gene and J-gene trimming of TCR beta chains was found in a later genetic analysis and replicated in an independent cohort.

About this clone: The target of this receptor is not known. No per-base quality is available; no much larger clone lies one base away.

The method was the immunoSEQ multiplex PCR assay. For the multiplex PCR, a mixture combining 60 forward primers for TCR Vbeta segments and 13 reverse primers for TCR Jbeta segments was used. The CDR3 region of rearranged TCR beta genes was amplified from genomic DNA with a multiplex PCR assay. Amplified TCR beta libraries were sequenced as 87-base-pair reads on the Illumina HiSeq System. Under the source paper's analysis protocol: A later analysis tallied around 80 million unique TCR beta chains across the 550 to 850 repertoires, and about 10 million of those chains were shared by two or more donors. A nearest-neighbor algorithm error-corrected the raw reads and collapsed the reads into unique sequences, merging closely related sequences to remove PCR and sequencing errors. V, D and J gene segments were assigned by aligning CDR3 sequences to IMGT reference sequences. For a sequence to be retained, a match of at least six nucleotides was required to both a V gene segment and a J gene segment. A rearrangement was called productive if the CDR3 had no stop codons and remained in frame with V and J, and every other rearrangement was called non-productive. CDR3 was defined by IMGT convention, running from the second conserved V-encoded cysteine to the conserved J-encoded phenylalanine. The earlier analysis of about 500 of the donors excluded sequences that lacked an unambiguous match to a single V gene segment. In an earlier analysis of 587 of the donors, V segments were called functional above 56.7% productive rearrangements and were called segregating when the between-donor standard deviation exceeded 5%. A statistical classification framework was built for diagnosing cytomegalovirus status from the catalog of TCR beta chain sequences. In a later analysis, TCR nucleotide sequences were compared against IMGT/GENE-DB human TR gene sequences so that V and J genes could be assigned. The TCRdist pipeline was used in a later analysis to assign CDR3 sequences and most-parsimonious VDJ recombination scenarios. In a later analysis, each TCR beta chain was defined by its CDR3 amino acid sequence together with its V-gene family, and reads lacking a unique V-gene family were excluded. In a later analysis, 500 to 700 highly shared, low-generation-probability nucleotide sequences were removed to address suspected cross-contamination and a sequencing artifact. In a later analysis, a clonal expansion index for each public chain was calculated from normalized within-repertoire ranks of inferred template counts. Generation probabilities in a later analysis came from a VDJ recombination model fitted to out-of-frame rearrangements, and those results were checked against IGoR. In a later analysis, TCR-TCR, TCR-HLA and TCR-CMV co-occurrence was scored with hypergeometric tests, and a repertoire-size bias correction was applied to TCR pairs. In a later analysis, false discovery rates were estimated by permuting HLA or CMV assignments 20 times. In a later analysis, co-occurring TCRs were grouped using DBSCAN, with TCRdist sequence similarity added in when clustering inside HLA-allele-positive subsets. For co-occurrence clustering, repertoires with fewer than 30,000 or more than 120,000 public chains were excluded, along with about five repertoires with anomalous nucleotide sharing. TCRdb re-hosts the immuneACCESS table, in-frame sequences only. Its copies lack some clones; in the studies checked, an unresolved V gene accounts for under half of them, and the cause for the rest is not known. The D gene and trimming were derived from the DNA, and the V and J assignments and clone size from that table. Across this sample there are 110,000 to 150,000 clones, with over 60% seen only once. The ten largest clones add up to around 2.2% of the sample.

In total, fewer than 750 healthy bone marrow donors made up the cohort. All cohort members were sampled while nominally healthy, although unrecorded immune exposures were likely present. The donor was CMV seronegative and belonged to the group of 380 or so seronegative cohort members. A peripheral blood sample was provided by each donor, and peripheral blood mononuclear cells were used for TCR beta sequencing. Genomic DNA extraction from the blood cell samples was performed with the Qiagen DNeasy Blood Extraction Kit. This receptor was obtained from a man aged 40-55 years in good health and CMV-seronegative. Sequencing used PBMCs.

The DNA is as follows: TGCGCCAGCAGCTTCGACATCGAACAAAAAGCTTTCTTT. This gives the protein CASSFDIEQKAFF. The rearrangement joined TRBV5-1 to TRBJ1-1; the D gene assignment is ambiguous. The V end loses 2 bases and the J end loses 9 bases, and a stretch of 14 bases separates them. The cysteine opens and the phenylalanine closes a CDR3 of 13 amino acids. Kept here is only the CDR3 DNA, which spans 39 bases and is read in frame from base 1. As encoded in the germline V gene, CDR1 is SGHRS while CDR2 is YFSETQ.